This T cell receptor beta chain was identified in a study of OX40 agonist ivuxolimab in advanced cancers. Regarding the study in general: The costimulatory receptor OX40 (CD134) was targeted by ivuxolimab, a fully human IgG2 agonistic monoclonal antibody. Partial responses occurred in three dose-escalation patients, of whom one had hepatocellular carcinoma and two had cutaneous melanoma. Intravenous ivuxolimab was administered to patients every 2 weeks at six dose levels: 0.01, 0.1, 0.3, 1.5, 3 and 10 mg/kg. Of the approximately 50 patients in dose escalation, about 20 had hepatocellular carcinoma, some 15 had melanoma, 9 had renal cell carcinoma and 9 had head and neck cancer. The purpose of peripheral TCRbeta sequencing was to test whether ivuxolimab changed TCR sequence diversity and led to clonal T-cell expansion. Patients were allowed to have had prior anti-PD-1, anti-PD-L1 or anti-CTLA-4 therapy, and around 37% of the dose-escalation patients had previously received checkpoint inhibitors. The monotherapy dose-escalation portion (N = 52 patients) of the phase I ivuxolimab trial is reported in the paper. In the dose-escalation cohort, approximately 82% of patients were male, and the mean age was approximately 60 years, with a range of 23 to 79.

To sequence the TCRbeta CDR3 region, genomic DNA was isolated from the sorted cells. TCRbeta CDR3 regions were sequenced using the immunoSEQ Assay. TCRdb took this table from immuneACCESS and kept in-frame rearrangements with V and J called. Such tables lack part of the clones; where checked against another copy, unresolved V genes explain under half of the gap, and the rest is unexplained. The sample table records roughly 40,000 clones; 80% to 90% of these occur just once. The biggest ten clones account for about 4.3% of the sample. Comments on this clone: Its cognate antigen has yet to be identified. Base qualities are not provided; no much larger clone lies one nucleotide away.

The trial excluded patients who had a history of autoimmune disease or were on systemic immunosuppression. In every dose cohort, peripheral blood was drawn for TCR sequencing at baseline, cycle 4 day 1, and cycle 7 day 1. Samples came from an open-label, multicenter, first-in-human phase I dose-escalation trial of ivuxolimab. Adults with locally advanced or metastatic head and neck squamous cell, hepatocellular, melanoma or renal cell carcinoma were enrolled in the trial. Before TCR sequencing, CD4+ and CD8+ T cells were separately sorted from peripheral blood. What the work shows at the level of the full study, not this receptor alone: After ivuxolimab, more expanded clones were found on average in CD8+ T cells than in CD4+ T cells. Clonal expansion of both CD4+ and CD8+ blood T cells was observed from baseline to week 6 at doses 0.1 to 3.0 mg/kg. In the 0.1-3.0 mg/kg groups, partial responders were among the patients with the lowest normalized peripheral clonal expansion, particularly in CD8+ T cells. The antigen specificity of the clonally expanded peripheral T cells was not determined. Low levels of normalized T-cell clonal expansion were also shown by some nonresponding patients.

Via the germline V gene, CDR1 is SGDLS and CDR2 YYNGEE. The germline V end is reduced by 4 bases and the J end by 3 bases; junction bases left unmatched: 7. Including cysteine and phenylalanine, the CDR3 has 16 amino acids. Left in the record is the CDR3 DNA by itself, 48 bases read in frame from the first base. This receptor was taken from an adult with an advanced solid tumor such as melanoma, head and neck, liver or kidney cancer. The V gene is TRBV9 and the J gene is TRBJ2-3; the central 11 bases match TRBD2. Material: CD4+ or CD8+ T cells sorted from blood, obtained in a trial of the OX40 agonist ivuxolimab. The nucleotide sequence is given as TGTGCCAGCAGCATGACTAGCGGGGTGGAGACAGATACGCAGTATTTT. It translates to CASSMTSGVETDTQYF.